One and the same sample provided the 22 T cell receptor beta chains below, sequenced in a study of blood T cell repertoires in COVID-19. Here immunoSEQ multiplex PCR was the method, and the copy in TCRdb shows in-frame clones only, minus some. The sample holds 330,000 or so clones, roughly 87% seen once. Sequenced material: peripheral blood. These receptors were taken from a woman aged 55-69 years with COVID-19, enrolled during active disease.

The chain is built from TRBV21-1 and TRBJ2-6; TRBD1, as called in the table, went unchecked against the DNA. TRBV21-1 is designated a pseudogene. The CDR3 runs 15 residues. CDR3 sequence (DNA): TGTGCCAGCAGGAAGGGGTACTCTGGGGCCAACGTCCTGACTTTC. It encodes CASRKGYSGANVLTF.

The CDR3 loop is CASSLGQGGSPLHF. The CDR3 DNA sequence: TGTGCCAGCAGCCTCGGACAGGGTGGTTCACCCCTCCACTTT. The chain joins TRBV7-2 to TRBJ1-6, with 8 bases aligning to TRBD1. V shed 5 bases and J 9 bases; nucleotides not matched to a gene: 6. This CDR3 region has 14 residues. Germline V gene data show CDR1 as SGHTA and CDR2 as FQGNSA.

The V gene is TRBV7-8, the J gene TRBJ2-3; TRBD2 agrees at 8 bases. Germline trimming cut 2 bases from V and 3 bases from J; bases unmatched to any gene: 4. Germline V CDR1 and CDR2: SGHVS, FQNEAQ. The CDR3 is 15 amino acids. DNA of the CDR3: TGTGCCAGCAGCTTATCACGGGGGGGGACAGATACGCAGTATTTT. It yields the protein CASSLSRGGTDTQYF.

This chain links TRBV18 with TRBJ1-5; 9 nucleotides line up with TRBD1. V shed 1 base, J shed 0 bases, and the junction held 13 bases outside the gene matches. This CDR3 is built from 20 residues. Looked up from germline, CDR1 is KGHSH and CDR2 is LQKENI. As DNA, the CDR3 is TGTGCCAGCTCACCACTCGCAACAACCGGGACAGGGCTTAGCAATCAGCCCCAGCATTTT. Amino acids: CASSPLATTGTGLSNQPQHF.

This clone was seen only once. This CDR3 reads CASSLAEGVGTEAFF. The DNA of the CDR3 is TGTGCCAGCAGCTTAGCGGAGGGAGTAGGGACTGAAGCTTTCTTT. The rearrangement links TRBV7-9 to TRBJ1-1; D is undetermined. V lost 0 bases to trimming and J lost 5 bases, with 13 bases between them. The CDR3 spans 15 residues. In germline, CDR1 is SEHNR, CDR2 FQNEAQ (reference sequence).

The chain combines TRBV28 with TRBJ2-3, with no clear D. Trimming shortened V by 3 bases and J by 1 base, and 5 bases separated the two germline ends. The germline V gene encodes CDR1 MDHEN and CDR2 SYDVKM. This CDR3 has 13 amino acids. The DNA of the CDR3 is TGTGCCAGCAGTTTTGGGCGCACAGATACGCAGTATTTT. Its protein product is CASSFGRTDTQYF.

The J gene is TRBJ1-6, the V gene TRBV28; 7 nucleotides match TRBD1. Germline CDR1 reads MDHEN; CDR2 reads SYDVKM. The V gene end was trimmed by 6 bases and the J gene end by 5 bases; junction bases not matched to a gene: 7. The CDR3 length is 15 residues. CDR3 nucleotide sequence: TGTGCCAGCAGATACAGGGGAGAAAATAATTCACCCCTCCACTTT. This codes for CASRYRGENNSPLHF.

The CDR3 here is CASSATRDPGNTIYF. CDR3 DNA sequence: TGTGCCAGCAGCGCTACGAGGGATCCGGGAAACACCATATATTTT. The chain has TRBV3-1 (or the pseudogene TRBV3-2) and TRBJ1-3; D not resolved. V was pared by 5 bases and J by 4 bases, with 15 bases between. The CDR3 has 15 amino acids. Germline V gene data show CDR1 as LGHDT and CDR2 as YNNKEL (reference sequence).

The chain joins TRBV5-1 to TRBJ2-5, with D possibly matching TRBD1 (6 bases). CDR3 size: 15 residues. Germline V CDR1 and CDR2: SGHRS, YFSETQ. Trimming cost V 3 bases and J 4 bases, with 16 bases left between them. CDR3 loop: CASSSETGRRETQYF. As DNA, the CDR3 is TGCGCCAGCAGCTCGGAGACAGGCCGAAGAGAGACCCAGTACTTC.

The chain recombines TRBV3-1 (or the pseudogene TRBV3-2) with TRBJ2-5; D gene ambiguous. V lost 0 bases, J lost 5 bases, and 10 bases lay in between. CDR1 LGHDT and CDR2 YNNKEL come from the germline V gene (reference sequence). CDR3 length: 14 residues. CDR3 residues: CASSQEPVRETQYF. The CDR3 nucleotides are TGTGCCAGCAGCCAAGAGCCGGTCCGGGAGACCCAGTACTTC.

The V and J genes are TRBV11-2 and TRBJ2-2; 8 bases line up with TRBD2. Germline V gene data show CDR1 as SGHAT and CDR2 as FQNNGV. V lost 4 bases to trimming and J lost 0 bases; unmatched junction nucleotides: 4. The CDR3 runs 16 residues. CDR3 protein: CASSSRLATNTGELFF. As DNA, the CDR3 is TGTGCCAGCAGCTCGAGACTAGCGACGAACACCGGGGAGCTGTTTTTT.

The chain recombines TRBV14 with TRBJ2-3; TRBD2 matches 8 bases. Looked up from germline, CDR1 is SGHDN and CDR2 is FVKESK. V gave up 5 bases and J gave up 0 bases; unmatched junction bases: 13. The CDR3 extends over 18 amino acids. The CDR3 loop reads CASSYGGRSQPSTDTQYF. Written as DNA, the CDR3 is TGTGCCAGCAGCTACGGCGGGAGGTCTCAACCAAGCACAGATACGCAGTATTTT.

The J gene is TRBJ2-3, the V gene TRBV5-1; TRBD1 agrees at 8 bases. The V segment lost 5 bases and the J segment 2 bases; nucleotides outside the gene matches: 7. Germline V gene sequence: CDR1 SGHRS, CDR2 YFSETQ. The CDR3 has 15 residues. Here the CDR3 reads CASRDMTGVTDTQYF. The CDR3 DNA reads TGCGCCAGCAGGGACATGACAGGGGTCACAGATACGCAGTATTTT.

This chain uses TRBV19 with TRBJ2-4; no reliable D call. CDR1 and CDR2 (germline): LNHDA, SQIVND (reference sequence). Trimming cost V 3 bases and J 4 bases, with 4 bases left between them. This CDR3 contains 12 residues. CDR3 amino acids: CASSIAKNIQYF. The CDR3 coding sequence is TGTGCCAGTAGTATCGCGAAAAACATTCAGTACTTC.

The rearrangement links TRBV10-3 to TRBJ2-3, with TRBD1 identical over 7 bases. Germline values: CDR1 ENHRY, CDR2 SYGVKD. The V gene end was trimmed by 4 bases and the J gene end by 3 bases; junction bases not matched to a gene: 4. This CDR3 region has 14 residues. As DNA, the CDR3 is TGTGCCATCAGTGCGGCAGGGGGTACAGATACGCAGTATTTT. This translates into CAISAAGGTDTQYF.

The chain carries TRBV10-2 and TRBJ2-7; D is possibly TRBD1 (5 bases). The V end was cut by 6 bases, the J end by 3 bases, with 15 bases between. This CDR3 has 14 residues. Germline CDR1 and CDR2: WSHSY and SAAADI. The CDR3 coding sequence is TGCGCCAGCAGGCACGTGACAGAGAACTACGAGCAGTACTTC. Translation gives CASRHVTENYEQYF.

The V and J genes are TRBV7-2 and TRBJ2-1; 8 bases line up with TRBD1. Germline CDR1 and CDR2: SGHTA and FQGNSA. The CDR3 is 16 amino acids. Germline trimming cut 5 bases from V and 9 bases from J; bases unmatched to any gene: 15. The CDR3 region has the DNA TGTGCCAGCAGCCCCCGGGACAGGCGCTTGGGTAGTGAGCAGTTCTTC. Translation: CASSPRDRRLGSEQFF.

The chain joins TRBV7-9 to TRBJ2-7; D is possibly TRBD1 (5 bases). This CDR3 has 12 amino acids. From germline, CDR1 is SEHNR and CDR2 FQNEAQ (reference sequence). Deletions cut 3 bases from V and 5 bases from J, with 8 bases between. Here the CDR3 DNA reads TGTGCCAGCAGCTTGACAGAAGACGAGCAGTACTTC. It is translated as CASSLTEDEQYF.

This rearrangement joins TRBV5-1 to TRBJ1-1; 9 bases map to TRBD1. The CDR3 runs 16 residues. V dropped 0 bases and J dropped 4; count of bases not matched to a gene: 7. Germline CDR1 is SGHRS and CDR2 is YFSETQ. Here the CDR3 reads CASSLETGGRGTEAFF. The CDR3 bases are TGCGCCAGCAGCTTGGAGACAGGGGGAAGGGGCACTGAAGCTTTCTTT.

To note about this clone: Relative to the germline gene, one junction end is altered; a read error may explain this. The chain combines TRBV4-1 with TRBJ1-4; D gene uncertain. The CDR3 spans 15 residues. CDR1 is MGHRA and CDR2 is YSYEKL in the germline V gene. CDR3 nucleotide sequence: TGCGCCAGCAGCAAAGAGGGCTCCACTAATGAAAAACTGTTTTTT. The encoded protein is CASSKEGSTNEKLFF.

This clone was observed a single time. The rearrangement links TRBV28 to TRBJ2-1; D is uncertain. The CDR3 runs to 14 residues. Deletions cut 3 bases from V and 4 bases from J, with 10 bases between. Germline loops: CDR1 MDHEN, CDR2 SYDVKM. CDR3 in amino acids: CASSFTDYYNEQFF. The CDR3 DNA reads as TGTGCCAGCAGTTTCACAGATTATTACAATGAGCAGTTCTTC.

V is TRBV7-9 and J is TRBJ1-6; 7 positions match TRBD1. The CDR3 is made up of 16 amino acids. Germline-derived CDR1 and CDR2 are SEHNR and FQNEAQ (reference sequence). V shed 5 bases and J 6 bases; nucleotides not matched to a gene: 10. The CDR3: CASSLSGAGGNSPLHF. In nucleotides, the CDR3 is TGTGCCAGCAGCCTATCCGGGGCAGGGGGTAATTCACCCCTCCACTTT. The entire variable domain, with the rest obtained from reference TRBV7-9 and TRBJ1-6, is as follows: DTGVSQNPRHKITKRGQNVTFRCDPISEHNRLYWYRQTLGQGPEFLTYFQNEAQLEKSRLLSDRFSAERPKGSFSTLEIQRTEQGDSAMYLCASSLSGAGGNSPLHFGNGTRLTVT.